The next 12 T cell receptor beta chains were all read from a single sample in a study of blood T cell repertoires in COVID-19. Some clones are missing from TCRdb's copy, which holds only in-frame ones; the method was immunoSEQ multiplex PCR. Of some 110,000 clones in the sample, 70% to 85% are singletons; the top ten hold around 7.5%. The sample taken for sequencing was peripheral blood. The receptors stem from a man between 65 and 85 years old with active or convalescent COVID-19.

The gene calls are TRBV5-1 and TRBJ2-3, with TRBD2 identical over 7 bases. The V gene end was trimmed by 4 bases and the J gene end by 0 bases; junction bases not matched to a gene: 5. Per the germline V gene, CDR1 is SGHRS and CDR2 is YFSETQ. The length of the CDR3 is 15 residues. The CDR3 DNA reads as TGCGCCAGCAGCCCCGGGGGGACTAGCACAGATACGCAGTATTTT. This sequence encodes CASSPGGTSTDTQYF.

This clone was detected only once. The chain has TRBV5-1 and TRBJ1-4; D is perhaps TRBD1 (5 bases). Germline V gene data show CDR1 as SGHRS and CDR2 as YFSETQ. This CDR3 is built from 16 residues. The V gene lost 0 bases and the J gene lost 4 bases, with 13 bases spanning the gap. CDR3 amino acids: CASSLAPQGNNEKLFF. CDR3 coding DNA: TGCGCCAGCAGCTTGGCTCCCCAGGGAAATAATGAAAAACTGTTTTTT.

The CDR3, as DNA: TGTGCCAGCAGTCCCTGGCAGGGCACTGAAGCTTTCTTT. It encodes CASSPWQGTEAFF. The chain joins TRBV27 to TRBJ1-1; TRBD1 is a possible D gene (5 bases). Per germline, CDR1 MNHEY and CDR2 SMNVEV (reference sequence). Deletions cut 5 bases from V and 4 bases from J, with 11 bases between. The CDR3 is made up of 13 amino acids.

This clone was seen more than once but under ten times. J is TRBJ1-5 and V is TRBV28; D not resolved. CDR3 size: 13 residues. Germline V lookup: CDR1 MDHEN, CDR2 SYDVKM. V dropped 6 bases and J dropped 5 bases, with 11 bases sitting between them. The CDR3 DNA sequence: TGTGCCAGCAGACCACAGATGGATCAGCCCCAGCATTTT. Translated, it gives CASRPQMDQPQHF.

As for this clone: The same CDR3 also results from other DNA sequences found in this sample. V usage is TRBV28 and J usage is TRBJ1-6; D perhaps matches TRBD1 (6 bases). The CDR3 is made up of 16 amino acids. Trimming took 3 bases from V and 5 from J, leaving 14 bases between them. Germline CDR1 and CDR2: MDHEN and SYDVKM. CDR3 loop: CASSFYRTVNNSPLHF. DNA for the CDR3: TGTGCCAGCAGTTTCTACCGGACAGTTAATAATTCACCCCTCCACTTT.

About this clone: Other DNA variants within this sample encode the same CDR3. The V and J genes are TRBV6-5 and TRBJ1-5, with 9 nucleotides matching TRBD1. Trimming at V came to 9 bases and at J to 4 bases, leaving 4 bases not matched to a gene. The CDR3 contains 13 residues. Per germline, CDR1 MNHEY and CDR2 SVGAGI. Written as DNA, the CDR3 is TGTGCCAGTGGGGACAGGGCTAATCAGCCCCAGCATTTT. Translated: CASGDRANQPQHF.

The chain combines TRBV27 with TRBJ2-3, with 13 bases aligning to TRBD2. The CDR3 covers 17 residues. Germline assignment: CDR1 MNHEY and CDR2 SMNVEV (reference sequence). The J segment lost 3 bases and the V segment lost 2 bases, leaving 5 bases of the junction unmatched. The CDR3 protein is CASSLRQLAGGTDTQYF. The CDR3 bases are TGTGCCAGCAGTTTAAGGCAACTAGCGGGAGGGACAGATACGCAGTATTTT.

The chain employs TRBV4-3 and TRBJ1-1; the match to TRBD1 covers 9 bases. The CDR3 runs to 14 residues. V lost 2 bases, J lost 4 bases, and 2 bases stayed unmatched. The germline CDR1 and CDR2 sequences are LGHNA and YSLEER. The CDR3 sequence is CASSQTGGFTEAFF. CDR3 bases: TGCGCCAGCAGCCAAACAGGGGGCTTCACTGAAGCTTTCTTT.

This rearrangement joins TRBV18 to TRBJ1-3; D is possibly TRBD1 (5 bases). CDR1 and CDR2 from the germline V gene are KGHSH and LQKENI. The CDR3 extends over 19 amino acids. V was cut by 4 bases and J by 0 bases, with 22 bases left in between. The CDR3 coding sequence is TGTGCCAGCTCACTCAGACAGACCGACAAAATAAACTCTGGAAACACCATATATTTT. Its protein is CASSLRQTDKINSGNTIYF.

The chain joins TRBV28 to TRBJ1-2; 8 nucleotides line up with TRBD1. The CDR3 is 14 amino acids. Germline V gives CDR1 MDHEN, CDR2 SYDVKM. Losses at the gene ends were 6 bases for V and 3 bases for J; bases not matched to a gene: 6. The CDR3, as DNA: TGTGCCAGCAGCCGGACAGGGTTCCACTATGGCTACACCTTC. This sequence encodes CASSRTGFHYGYTF.

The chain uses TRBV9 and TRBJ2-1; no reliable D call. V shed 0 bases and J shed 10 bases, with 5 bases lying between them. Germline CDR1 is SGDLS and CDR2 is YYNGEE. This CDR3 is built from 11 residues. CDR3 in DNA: TGTGCCAGCAGCGTAGCAGGAGAGCAGTTCTTC. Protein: CASSVAGEQFF. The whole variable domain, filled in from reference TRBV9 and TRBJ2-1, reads DSGVTQTPKHLITATGQRVTLRCSPRSGDLSVYWYQQSLDQGLQFLIQYYNGEERAKGNILERFSAQQFPDLHSELNLSSLELGDSALYFCASSVAGEQFFGPGTRLTVL.

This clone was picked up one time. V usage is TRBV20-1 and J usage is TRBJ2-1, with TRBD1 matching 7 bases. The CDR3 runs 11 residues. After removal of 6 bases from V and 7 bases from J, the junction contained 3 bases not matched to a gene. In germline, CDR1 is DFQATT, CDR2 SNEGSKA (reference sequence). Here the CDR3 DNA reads TGCAGTGCAAGCAGGGGGAATGAGCAGTTCTTC. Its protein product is CSASRGNEQFF.